This TCR beta chain was captured by sequencing in a study of T cells in Graves' hyperthyroidism and ophthalmopathy. Findings and limits, study-wide: Researchers report that a 13 V-J model separated ophthalmopathy from stable hyperthyroidism.

The CDR3 contains 14 residues. V trimming: 5 bases; J trimming: 1 base; junction bases outside the gene matches: 3. The V gene's germline CDR1 is GTSNPN and CDR2 SVGIG (reference sequence). Amplified TCR beta CDR3 regions derived from RNA transcripts. The TCR CDR3 first-round RT-PCR relied on the HTBI primer set. TCRdb re-analysed the multiplex PCR reads in MiXCR, keeping a single row per CDR3 protein. This sample carries some 740,000 distinct CDR3 sequences, around 15% of them seen once, and the ten largest clones take approximately 10%. Of note for this clonotype: Its target is not known.

The sample taken for sequencing was blood. V is TRBV30 and J is TRBJ2-2; 8 bases fit TRBD1. This TCR derives from a woman under 30 with Graves' hyperthyroidism. CDR3 region: CAWDRGQNTGELFF. In nucleotides, the CDR3 is TGTGCCTGGGACAGGGGACAGAACACCGGGGAGCTGTTTTTT.